This T cell receptor (beta chain) was sequenced during a study of T cell changes during pregnancy in multiple sclerosis (dated by TCRdb to between 2018 and 2020). Concerning the study at large: Changes in the T cell repertoire over the course of pregnancy were examined in this study in women with multiple sclerosis.

A note on this clone: Its recognized antigen is unknown. The record has no base qualities; no much larger clone is one base away.

Measured from the cysteine to the phenylalanine, the CDR3 is 18 residues long. The only DNA kept is the CDR3, 54 bases in frame from the first base. CDR1 and CDR2 (LNHDA, SQIVND) derive from the germline V gene (reference sequence). V is pruned by 5 bases and J by 0 bases, leaving 10 bases of the junction without a gene match. The protocol used for the library was the immunoSEQ multiplex PCR assay. The immuneACCESS repertoire file appears here via TCRdb, limited to in-frame rearrangements. These files lack a portion of the clones; in checked studies, under half of the deficit traces to unresolved V genes, and the cause of the others is not known. For this sample there are around 75,000 clones; roughly nine tenths appear just once. In total, the top ten clones hold about 1% of the sample.

This chain is built from TRBV19 and TRBJ2-3; 11 central bases correspond to TRBD2. Specimen: peripheral blood, collected in the first trimester of pregnancy. The receptor was derived from a female donor in good health, enrolled as a control in a pregnancy study. The DNA reads TGTGCCAGTAGTGGAGGGACTAGCGGAACCCCTAGCACAGATACGCAGTATTTT. It translates to CASSGGTSGTPSTDTQYF.